These 8 T cell receptor beta chains originate from one sample sequenced in a study of shared clonotypes between healthy human individuals. Clones were sequenced by immunoSEQ multiplex PCR, and TCRdb holds only the in-frame ones, with some missing. Of around 750,000 clones listed, around two thirds were seen once; the top ten hold less than 2%. Sample: memory CD4+ T cells sorted from blood. Subset: CD45RA-negative fraction. The origin of the receptors is a woman aged 30 to 39 in good health.

The V and J genes are TRBV18 and TRBJ2-2; D is unclear. Per the germline V gene, CDR1 is KGHSH and CDR2 is LQKENI. The CDR3 runs to 16 residues. The V end was cut by 2 bases, the J end by 3 bases, with 13 bases between. CDR3 sequence: CASSPTSSLDTGELFF. The CDR3 nucleotides are TGTGCCAGCTCACCAACGAGCTCTCTGGACACCGGGGAGCTGTTTTTT. The variable domain in full, completed from reference TRBV18 and TRBJ2-2, reads NAGVMQNPRHLVRRRGQEARLRCSPMKGHSHVYWYRQLPEEGLKFMVYLQKENIIDESGMPKERFSAEFPKEGPSILRIQQVVRGDSAAYFCASSPTSSLDTGELFFGEGSRLTVL.

Written as DNA, the CDR3 is TGCGCCAGCAGTCGCCCGGGACAGGGATCCGGGGAGCTGTTTTTT. As protein: CASSRPGQGSGELFF. This chain links TRBV4-1 with TRBJ2-2, with TRBD1 identical over 9 bases. The CDR3 length is 15 residues. From germline, CDR1 is MGHRA and CDR2 YSYEKL. V lost 6 bases to trimming and J lost 6 bases; unmatched junction nucleotides: 8.

The V call is TRBV5-4, the J call TRBJ2-5, with 8 bases matching TRBD2. The ends lost 2 bases at V and 4 bases at J; junction bases unmatched: 13. The V gene's germline CDR1 is SGHNT and CDR2 YYREEE (reference sequence). CDR3 size: 17 residues. CDR3 nucleotides: TGTGCCAGCAGCTTCGGTAGCGGGACTGGGGTACTAGAGACCCAGTACTTC. Residues: CASSFGSGTGVLETQYF.

This clone was seen more than once but under ten times. V and J are TRBV5-1 and TRBJ1-5; 10 bases are shared with TRBD1. Germline values: CDR1 SGHRS, CDR2 YFSETQ. CDR3 length: 17 amino acids. The V gene end was trimmed by 1 base and the J gene end by 5 bases; junction bases not matched to a gene: 9. For the CDR3, the DNA is TGCGCCAGCAGCTTGCATCAACGGACAGGGGGGGATCAGCCCCAGCATTTT. Translated, it gives CASSLHQRTGGDQPQHF.

The chain couples TRBV5-1 to TRBJ2-5; the D gene could be TRBD1 or TRBD2 (5 bases each). V was trimmed by 7 bases and J by 1 base, leaving 17 bases between them. This CDR3 is 15 amino acids long. CDR1 SGHRS and CDR2 YFSETQ come from the germline V gene. In nucleotides, the CDR3 is TGCGCCAGCGCACCACCAACCGGGACCCAAGAGACCCAGTACTTC. The encoded protein is CASAPPTGTQETQYF.

This clone appeared a single time. The chain recombines TRBV11-2 with TRBJ2-1, with 9 nucleotides matching TRBD2. This CDR3 is 14 amino acids long. The trim removed 10 bases at V and 0 bases at J, leaving 4 bases unmatched. CDR1 SGHAT and CDR2 FQNNGV come from the germline V gene. The DNA for the CDR3 is TGTGCCATTCTAGCGGGAAGCTCCTACAATGAGCAGTTCTTC. It codes for CAILAGSSYNEQFF.

The chain uses TRBV28 and TRBJ2-6; D gene uncertain. V was cut by 1 base and J by 4 bases, with 8 bases left in between. Germline V lookup: CDR1 MDHEN, CDR2 SYDVKM. The CDR3 is 15 amino acids. CDR3 in amino acids: CASSLFSTGANVLTF. DNA for the CDR3: TGTGCCAGCAGTTTATTCTCCACCGGGGCCAACGTCCTGACTTTC.

The chain uses TRBV5-1 and TRBJ2-7; 9 positions match TRBD1. This CDR3 has 15 amino acids. The J segment lost 2 bases and the V segment lost 3 bases, leaving 6 bases of the junction unmatched. Germline CDR1 is SGHRS and CDR2 is YFSETQ. CDR3 nucleotides: TGCGCCAGCAGCTCTTCGACAGGGGGTACCTACGAGCAGTACTTC. Protein: CASSSSTGGTYEQYF.